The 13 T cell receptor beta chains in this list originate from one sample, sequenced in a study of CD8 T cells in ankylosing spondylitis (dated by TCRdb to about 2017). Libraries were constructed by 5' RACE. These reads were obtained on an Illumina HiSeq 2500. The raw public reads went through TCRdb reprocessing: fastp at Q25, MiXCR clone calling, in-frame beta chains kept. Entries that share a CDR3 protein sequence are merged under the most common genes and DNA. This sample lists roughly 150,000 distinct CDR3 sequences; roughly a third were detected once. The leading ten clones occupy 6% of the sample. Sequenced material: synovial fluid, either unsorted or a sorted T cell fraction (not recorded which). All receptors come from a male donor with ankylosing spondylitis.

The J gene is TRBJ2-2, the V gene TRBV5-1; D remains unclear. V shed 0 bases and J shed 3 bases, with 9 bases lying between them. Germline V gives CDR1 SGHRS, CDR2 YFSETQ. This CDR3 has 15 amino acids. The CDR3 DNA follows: TGCGCCAGCAGCTTGGAATTGTCGGACACCGGGGAGCTGTTTTTT. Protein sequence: CASSLELSDTGELFF.

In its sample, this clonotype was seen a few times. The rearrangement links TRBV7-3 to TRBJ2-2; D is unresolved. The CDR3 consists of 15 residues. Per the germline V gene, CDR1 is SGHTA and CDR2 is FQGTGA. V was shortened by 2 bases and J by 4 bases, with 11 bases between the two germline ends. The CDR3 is CASSLPSSGTGELFF. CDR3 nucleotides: TGTGCCAGCAGCTTACCGAGCTCGGGCACCGGGGAGCTGTTTTTT.

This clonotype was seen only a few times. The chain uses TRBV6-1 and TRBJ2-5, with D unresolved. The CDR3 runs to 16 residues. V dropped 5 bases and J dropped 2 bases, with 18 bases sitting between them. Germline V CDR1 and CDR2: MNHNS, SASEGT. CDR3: CASSLQTLLRQETQYF. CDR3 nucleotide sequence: TGTGCCAGCAGTCTTCAGACCTTACTCAGACAAGAGACCCAGTACTTC.

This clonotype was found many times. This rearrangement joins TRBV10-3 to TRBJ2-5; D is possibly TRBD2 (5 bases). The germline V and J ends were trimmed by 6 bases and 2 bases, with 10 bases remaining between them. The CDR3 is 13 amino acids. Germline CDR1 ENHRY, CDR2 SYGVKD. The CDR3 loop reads CAISQGSQETQYF. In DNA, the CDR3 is TGTGCCATCAGCCAAGGGAGTCAAGAGACCCAGTACTTC.

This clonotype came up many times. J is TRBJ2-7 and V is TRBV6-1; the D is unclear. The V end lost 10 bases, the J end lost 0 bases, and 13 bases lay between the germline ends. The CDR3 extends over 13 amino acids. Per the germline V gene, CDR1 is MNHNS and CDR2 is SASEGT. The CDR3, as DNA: TGTGCCACTTCCCTGGACGGCTCCTACGAGCAGTACTTC. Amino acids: CATSLDGSYEQYF.

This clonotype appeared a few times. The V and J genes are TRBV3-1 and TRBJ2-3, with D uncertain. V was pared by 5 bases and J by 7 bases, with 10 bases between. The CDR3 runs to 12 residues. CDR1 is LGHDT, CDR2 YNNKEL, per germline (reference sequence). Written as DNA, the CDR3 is TGTGCCAGCAGCGGAAATGGGCATACGCAGTATTTT. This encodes CASSGNGHTQYF.

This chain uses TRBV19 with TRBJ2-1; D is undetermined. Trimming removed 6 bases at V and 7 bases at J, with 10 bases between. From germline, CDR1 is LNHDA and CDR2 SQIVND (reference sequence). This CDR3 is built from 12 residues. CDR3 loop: CASRDVLNEQFF. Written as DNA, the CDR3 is TGTGCCAGTAGGGATGTTCTTAATGAGCAGTTCTTC.

CDR3 residues: CASSPLGSGVAKTQYF. The CDR3 DNA follows: TGTGCCAGCAGCCCCCTGGGTAGCGGGGTTGCGAAGACCCAGTACTTC. The rearrangement uses TRBV3-1 and TRBJ2-5, with 8 bases fitting TRBD2. CDR1 LGHDT and CDR2 YNNKEL come from the germline V gene (reference sequence). The CDR3 has 16 residues. The V segment lost 4 bases and the J segment 6 bases; nucleotides outside the gene matches: 13.

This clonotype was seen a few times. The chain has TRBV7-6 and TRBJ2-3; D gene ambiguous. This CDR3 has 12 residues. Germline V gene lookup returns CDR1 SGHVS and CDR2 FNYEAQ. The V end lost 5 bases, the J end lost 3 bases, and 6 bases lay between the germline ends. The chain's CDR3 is CASSAETDTQYF. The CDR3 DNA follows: TGTGCCAGCAGCGCCGAGACAGATACGCAGTATTTT.

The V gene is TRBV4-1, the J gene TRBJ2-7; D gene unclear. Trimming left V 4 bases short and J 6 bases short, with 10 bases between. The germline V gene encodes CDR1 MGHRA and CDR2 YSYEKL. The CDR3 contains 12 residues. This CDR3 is CASSRIFCEQYF. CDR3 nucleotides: TGCGCCAGCAGCCGCATCTTTTGCGAGCAGTACTTC.

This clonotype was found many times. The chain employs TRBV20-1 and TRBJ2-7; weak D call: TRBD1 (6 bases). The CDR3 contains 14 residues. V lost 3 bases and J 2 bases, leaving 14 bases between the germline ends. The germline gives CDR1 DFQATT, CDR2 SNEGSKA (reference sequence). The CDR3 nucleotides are TGCAGTGCTAGTGAAACAGGGCTGACCTACGAGCAGTACTTC. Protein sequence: CSASETGLTYEQYF.

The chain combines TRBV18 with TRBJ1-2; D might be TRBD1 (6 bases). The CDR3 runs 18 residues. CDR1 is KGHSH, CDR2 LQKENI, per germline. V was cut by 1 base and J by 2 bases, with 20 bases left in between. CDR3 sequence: CASSPRIQGYSSNYGYTF. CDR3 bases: TGTGCCAGCTCACCACGGATACAGGGTTACTCGTCGAACTATGGCTACACCTTC.

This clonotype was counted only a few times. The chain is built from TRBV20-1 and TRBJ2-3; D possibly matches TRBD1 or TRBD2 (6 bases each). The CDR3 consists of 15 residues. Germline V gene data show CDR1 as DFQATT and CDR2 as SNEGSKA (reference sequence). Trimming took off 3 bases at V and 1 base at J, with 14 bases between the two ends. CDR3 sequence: CSASLGGSGTDTQYF. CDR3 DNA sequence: TGCAGTGCTAGCCTAGGGGGGTCTGGCACAGATACGCAGTATTTT.